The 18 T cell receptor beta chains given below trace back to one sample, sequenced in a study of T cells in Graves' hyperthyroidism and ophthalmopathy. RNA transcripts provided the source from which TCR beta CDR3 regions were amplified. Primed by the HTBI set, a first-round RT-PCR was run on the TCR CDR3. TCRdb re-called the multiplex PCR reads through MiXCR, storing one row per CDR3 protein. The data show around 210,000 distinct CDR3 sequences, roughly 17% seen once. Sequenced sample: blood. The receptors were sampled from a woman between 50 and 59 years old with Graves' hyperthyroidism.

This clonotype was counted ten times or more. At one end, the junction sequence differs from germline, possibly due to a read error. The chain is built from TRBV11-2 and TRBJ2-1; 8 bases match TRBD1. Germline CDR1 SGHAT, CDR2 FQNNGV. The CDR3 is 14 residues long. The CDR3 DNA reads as TGTGCCAGCAGCCTAGACCGGACAGGGAATGAGCAGTTCTTC. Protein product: CASSLDRTGNEQFF.

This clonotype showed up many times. The CDR3 DNA is TGTGCCTGGAACCCGGGACAGGGGGCACTCACTGAAGCTTTCTTT. This gives the protein CAWNPGQGALTEAFF. The genes are TRBV30 and TRBJ1-1, with TRBD1 matching 12 bases. Germline V CDR1 and CDR2: GTSNPN, SVGIG (reference sequence). The CDR3 sequence is 15 residues long. V dropped 4 bases and J dropped 4; count of bases not matched to a gene: 7.

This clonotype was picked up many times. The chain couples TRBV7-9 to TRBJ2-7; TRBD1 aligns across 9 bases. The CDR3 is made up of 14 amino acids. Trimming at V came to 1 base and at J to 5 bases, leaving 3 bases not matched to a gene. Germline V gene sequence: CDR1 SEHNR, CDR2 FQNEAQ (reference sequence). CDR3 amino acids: CASSLGGQGHEQYF. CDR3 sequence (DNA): TGTGCCAGCAGCTTAGGGGGACAGGGCCACGAGCAGTACTTC. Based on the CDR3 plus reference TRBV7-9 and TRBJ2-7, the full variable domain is DTGVSQNPRHKITKRGQNVTFRCDPISEHNRLYWYRQTLGQGPEFLTYFQNEAQLEKSRLLSDRFSAERPKGSFSTLEIQRTEQGDSAMYLCASSLGGQGHEQYFGPGTRLTVT.

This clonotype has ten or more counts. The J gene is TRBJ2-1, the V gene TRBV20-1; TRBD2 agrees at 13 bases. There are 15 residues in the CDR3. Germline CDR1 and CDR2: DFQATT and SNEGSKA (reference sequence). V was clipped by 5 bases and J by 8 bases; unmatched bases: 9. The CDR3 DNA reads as TGCAGTGCTGGCGGGACTAGCGGGATAATAGATGAGCAGTTCTTC. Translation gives CSAGGTSGIIDEQFF.

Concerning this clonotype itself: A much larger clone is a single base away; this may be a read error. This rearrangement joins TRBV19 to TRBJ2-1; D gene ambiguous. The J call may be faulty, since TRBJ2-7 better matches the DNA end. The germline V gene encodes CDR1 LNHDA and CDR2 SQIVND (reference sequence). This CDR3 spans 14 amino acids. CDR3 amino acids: CASSRAPNRNEQYF. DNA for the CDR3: TGTGCCAGTAGCCGGGCCCCAAATCGGAATGAGCAGTACTTC.

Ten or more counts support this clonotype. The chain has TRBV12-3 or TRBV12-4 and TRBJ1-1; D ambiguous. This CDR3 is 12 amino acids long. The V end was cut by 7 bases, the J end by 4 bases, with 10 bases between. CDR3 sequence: CASTPRPTEAFF. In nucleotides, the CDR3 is TGTGCCAGCACCCCCCGTCCCACTGAAGCTTTCTTT.

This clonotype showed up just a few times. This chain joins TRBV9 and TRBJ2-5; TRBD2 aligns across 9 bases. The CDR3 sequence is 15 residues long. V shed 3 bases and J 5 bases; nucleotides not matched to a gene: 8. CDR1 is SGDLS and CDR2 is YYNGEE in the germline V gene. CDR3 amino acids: CASSATAGGGETQYF. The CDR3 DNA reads TGTGCCAGCAGCGCCACAGCGGGAGGAGGGGAGACCCAGTACTTC.

CDR3 region: CASSLGSFPGANVLTF. DNA for the CDR3: TGTGCCAGCAGCTTAGGGTCCTTTCCTGGGGCCAACGTCCTGACTTTC. The chain joins TRBV11-1 to TRBJ2-6; D is unresolved. Germline CDR1 reads SGHAT; CDR2 reads FQDESV (reference sequence). The CDR3 extends over 16 amino acids. With 1 base removed from V and 2 bases from J, the gap between germline ends came to 9 bases.

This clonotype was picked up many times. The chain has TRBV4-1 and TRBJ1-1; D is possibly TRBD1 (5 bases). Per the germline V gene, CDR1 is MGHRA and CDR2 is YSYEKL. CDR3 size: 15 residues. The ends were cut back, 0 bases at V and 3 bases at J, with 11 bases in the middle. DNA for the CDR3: TGCGCCAGCAGCCAAGATTGGCGGGGGGACACTGAAGCTTTCTTT. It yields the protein CASSQDWRGDTEAFF.

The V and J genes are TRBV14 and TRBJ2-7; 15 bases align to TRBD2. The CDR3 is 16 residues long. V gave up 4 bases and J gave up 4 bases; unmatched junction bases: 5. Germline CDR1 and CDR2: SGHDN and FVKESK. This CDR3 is CASSPGTSGRWYEQYF. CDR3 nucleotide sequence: TGTGCCAGCAGCCCAGGGACTAGCGGGAGGTGGTACGAGCAGTACTTC.

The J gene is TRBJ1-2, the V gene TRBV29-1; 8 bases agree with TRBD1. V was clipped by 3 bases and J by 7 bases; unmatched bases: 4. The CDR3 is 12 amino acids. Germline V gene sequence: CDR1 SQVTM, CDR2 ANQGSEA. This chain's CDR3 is CSVDGQGIGYTF. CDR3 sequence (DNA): TGCAGCGTTGATGGACAGGGCATTGGCTACACCTTC.

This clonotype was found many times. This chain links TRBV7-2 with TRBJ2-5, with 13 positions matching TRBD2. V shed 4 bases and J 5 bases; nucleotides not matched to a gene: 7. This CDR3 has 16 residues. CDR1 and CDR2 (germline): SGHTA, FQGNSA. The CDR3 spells CASSSRTSGRVETQYF. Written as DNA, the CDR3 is TGTGCCAGCAGCTCCCGGACTAGCGGGAGAGTGGAGACCCAGTACTTC.

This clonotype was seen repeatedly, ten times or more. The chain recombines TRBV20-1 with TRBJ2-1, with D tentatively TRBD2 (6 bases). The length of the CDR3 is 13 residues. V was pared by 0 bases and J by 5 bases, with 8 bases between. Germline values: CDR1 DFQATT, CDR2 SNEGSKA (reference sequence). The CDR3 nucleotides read TGCAGTGCTAGAGATGGGGGGAACAATGAGCAGTTCTTC. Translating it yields CSARDGGNNEQFF.

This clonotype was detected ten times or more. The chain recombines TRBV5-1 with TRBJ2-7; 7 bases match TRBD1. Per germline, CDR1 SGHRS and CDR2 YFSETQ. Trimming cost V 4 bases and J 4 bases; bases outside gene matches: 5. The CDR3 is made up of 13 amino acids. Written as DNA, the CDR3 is TGCGCCAGCAGCACACAACAGGGGTACGAGCAGTACTTC. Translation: CASSTQQGYEQYF.

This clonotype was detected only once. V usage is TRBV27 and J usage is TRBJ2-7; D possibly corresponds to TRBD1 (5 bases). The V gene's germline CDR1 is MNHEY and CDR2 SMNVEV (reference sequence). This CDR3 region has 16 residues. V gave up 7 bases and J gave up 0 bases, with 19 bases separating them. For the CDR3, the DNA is TGTGCCAGCACCACCCGCGGATGTGACAGCTCCTACGAGCAGTACTTC. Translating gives CASTTRGCDSSYEQYF.

Written as DNA, the CDR3 is TGTGCCAGCAGCAGCTGGTCGGGGGCGGAGAGTGGCTACACCTTC. Translated: CASSSWSGAESGYTF. V gene TRBV7-8 combines with J gene TRBJ1-2, with D maybe TRBD1 (6 bases). Germline V gene lookup returns CDR1 SGHVS and CDR2 FQNEAQ. V was trimmed by 5 bases and J by 7 bases, leaving 20 bases between them. This CDR3 has 15 amino acids.

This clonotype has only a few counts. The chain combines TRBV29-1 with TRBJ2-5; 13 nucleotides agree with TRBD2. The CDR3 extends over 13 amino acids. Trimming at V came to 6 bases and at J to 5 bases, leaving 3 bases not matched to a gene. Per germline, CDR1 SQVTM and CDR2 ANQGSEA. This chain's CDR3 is CSVRTSGGETQYF. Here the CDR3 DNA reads TGCAGCGTGCGGACTAGCGGGGGCGAGACCCAGTACTTC.

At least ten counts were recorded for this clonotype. CDR3 in DNA: TGTGCCAGCAGCCTCCGGACAGTGGGTCGGGTGACCCAGTACTTC. Protein product: CASSLRTVGRVTQYF. The J gene is TRBJ2-5, the V gene TRBV13; TRBD1 is a possible D gene (6 bases). This CDR3 has 15 residues. Germline V gene data show CDR1 as PRHDT and CDR2 as FYEKMQ (reference sequence). The V end was cut by 5 bases, the J end by 7 bases, with 20 bases between.